A single sample is the source of the 27 T cell receptor beta chains below, sequenced in a study of T cell responses to AZD1222 COVID-19 vaccine (dated by TCRdb to the early 2020s). The receptor library was made with the immunoSEQ multiplex PCR assay. The clones in this table, taken by TCRdb from immuneACCESS, are in-frame only. Not every clone is retained; where verified, under half of the shortfall comes from an unresolved V gene, and the cause of the rest is unknown. The sample includes about 180,000 clones, with just under 90% observed a single time. The ten largest account for more than 4% of the sample. The time point label corresponds to: about 28 days (+/-7) after the second vaccine dose. This specimen's treatment or condition label, per the study, means: meningococcal conjugate vaccine given as trial control. The source material was peripheral blood, sampled 28 days after the second dose of the MenACWY control vaccine. All receptors come from an adult who received the MenACWY meningococcal vaccine as a control.

This sequence joins TRBV4-3 and TRBJ2-1; TRBD2 aligns across 7 bases. The CDR3 covers 16 residues. Germline-derived CDR1 and CDR2 are LGHNA and YSLEER. Germline trimming cut 0 bases from V and 4 bases from J; bases unmatched to any gene: 6. This CDR3 is CASSQDWLAVYNEQFF. The CDR3, as DNA: TGCGCCAGCAGCCAAGATTGGCTAGCGGTATACAATGAGCAGTTCTTC.

The CDR3 sequence is CASSRPWETEAFF. CDR3 coding DNA: TGTGCCAGCAGCCGGCCGTGGGAGACTGAAGCTTTCTTT. This sequence joins TRBV11-2 and TRBJ1-1; D is undetermined. CDR1 and CDR2 (germline): SGHAT, FQNNGV. The CDR3 spans 13 residues. V gave up 5 bases and J gave up 5 bases, with 12 bases separating them.

The CDR3 is CASSQMTGGQETQYF. The DNA of the CDR3 is TGTGCCAGCTCACAGATGACAGGGGGTCAAGAGACCCAGTACTTC. The gene calls are TRBV18 and TRBJ2-5; TRBD1 agrees at 9 bases. There are 15 residues in the CDR3. The J segment lost 2 bases and the V segment lost 4 bases, leaving 5 bases of the junction unmatched. Per the germline V gene, CDR1 is KGHSH and CDR2 is LQKENI.

The chain uses TRBV9 and TRBJ2-2, with 7 bases aligning to TRBD1. The V segment lost 6 bases and the J segment 7 bases; nucleotides outside the gene matches: 3. The germline V gene encodes CDR1 SGDLS and CDR2 YYNGEE. This CDR3 region has 12 residues. The DNA for the CDR3 is TGTGCCAGCAAAGGGGACAGCGGGGAGCTGTTTTTT. As protein: CASKGDSGELFF.

The V gene is TRBV7-9, the J gene TRBJ1-2, with D unclear. Trimming removed 11 bases at V and 1 base at J, with 14 bases between. Germline lookup yields CDR1 SEHNR and CDR2 FQNEAQ (reference sequence). The CDR3 consists of 13 residues. This chain's CDR3 is CASNAGGNYGYTF. The CDR3 region has the DNA TGTGCCTCCAATGCGGGCGGTAACTATGGCTACACCTTC.

This chain connects TRBV19 to TRBJ1-2; D remains ambiguous. The V end was cut by 3 bases, the J end by 5 bases, with 16 bases between. CDR1 LNHDA and CDR2 SQIVND come from the germline V gene (reference sequence). This CDR3 spans 15 amino acids. The CDR3, as DNA: TGTGCCAGTAGTATCTCGCCGAGCAATACTTATGGCTACACCTTC. Its translation is CASSISPSNTYGYTF.

The chain joins TRBV5-1 to TRBJ1-1; D not certain. The CDR3 length is 17 residues. Trimming removed 2 bases at V and 0 bases at J, with 17 bases between. Germline values: CDR1 SGHRS, CDR2 YFSETQ. CDR3 protein: CASSFSPGRGVNTEAFF. The DNA of the CDR3 is TGCGCCAGCAGCTTTTCCCCCGGGCGCGGGGTGAACACTGAAGCTTTCTTT.

The J gene is TRBJ2-7, the V gene TRBV11-2; no definite D call. Trimming shortened V by 3 bases and J by 2 bases, and 8 bases separated the two germline ends. This CDR3 region has 13 residues. CDR1 SGHAT and CDR2 FQNNGV come from the germline V gene. The CDR3 reads CASSFAEAYEQYF. CDR3 sequence (DNA): TGTGCCAGCAGCTTTGCAGAAGCCTACGAGCAGTACTTC.

V and J are TRBV28 and TRBJ2-7; TRBD2 matches at 9 bases. The CDR3 runs to 15 residues. The junction had 8 bases not matched to a gene; V was cut back by 2 bases and J by 6 bases. Germline V gene lookup returns CDR1 MDHEN and CDR2 SYDVKM. The CDR3, as DNA: TGTGCCAGCAGTTTACACTTAGCGGGAGTGGGCGAGCAGTACTTC. It yields the protein CASSLHLAGVGEQYF. Supplemented by reference TRBV28 and TRBJ2-7, the full variable domain reads DVKVTQSSRYLVKRTGEKVFLECVQDMDHENMFWYRQDPGLGLRLIYFSYDVKMKEKGDIPEGYSVSREKKERFSLILESASTNQTSMYLCASSLHLAGVGEQYFGPGTRLTVT.

The chain uses TRBV2 and TRBJ2-2; D gene ambiguous. This CDR3 comprises 14 residues. Germline values: CDR1 SNHLY, CDR2 FYNNEI. V lost 5 bases and J lost 1, with 8 bases in between. CDR3 in DNA: TGTGCCAGCAGTTTCATAGGGAACACCGGGGAGCTGTTTTTT. Amino acid sequence: CASSFIGNTGELFF.

The chain carries TRBV18 and TRBJ2-5; TRBD2 is a possible D gene (5 bases). The germline gives CDR1 KGHSH, CDR2 LQKENI. CDR3 length: 13 residues. V lost 2 bases and J lost 5, with 9 bases in between. The CDR3 DNA sequence: TGTGCCAGCTCACCAGGACTGGAGGAGACCCAGTACTTC. Its translation: CASSPGLEETQYF.

The CDR3 spells CASSVSQGTEAFF. In DNA form, the CDR3 reads TGTGCCAGCAGCGTATCCCAGGGGACTGAAGCTTTCTTT. The V gene is TRBV9, the J gene TRBJ1-1; D is perhaps TRBD1 (6 bases). Trimming pared 1 base from V and 5 bases from J, leaving 9 bases between. CDR1 is SGDLS, CDR2 YYNGEE, per germline. The CDR3 is 13 residues long.

The chain combines TRBV28 with TRBJ1-4, with D perhaps TRBD1 (5 bases). Deletions cut 5 bases from V and 1 base from J, with 11 bases between. The CDR3 totals 15 residues. Germline CDR1 reads MDHEN; CDR2 reads SYDVKM. This CDR3 is CASSSQGVTNEKLFF. CDR3 nucleotide sequence: TGTGCCAGCAGTAGCCAGGGAGTAACTAATGAAAAACTGTTTTTT.

The chain employs TRBV30 and TRBJ2-7; the match to TRBD1 covers 8 bases. V dropped 0 bases and J dropped 3; count of bases not matched to a gene: 7. This CDR3 region has 15 residues. In germline, CDR1 is GTSNPN, CDR2 SVGIG (reference sequence). CDR3 amino acids: CAWSVTGTGRYEQYF. Written as DNA, the CDR3 is TGTGCCTGGAGTGTAACTGGGACAGGACGCTACGAGCAGTACTTC.

The rearrangement uses TRBV30 and TRBJ2-2; D gene uncertain. V lost 0 bases to trimming and J lost 8 bases, with 13 bases between them. The CDR3 spans 14 residues. CDR1 GTSNPN and CDR2 SVGIG come from the germline V gene (reference sequence). The CDR3 here is CAWSVLRDSGELFF. The CDR3, as DNA: TGTGCCTGGAGTGTCCTCCGTGATTCGGGGGAGCTGTTTTTT.

The gene calls are TRBV28 and TRBJ2-6; D is undetermined. With 2 bases removed from V and 0 bases from J, the gap between germline ends came to 8 bases. The CDR3 has 16 residues. Germline V gene data show CDR1 as MDHEN and CDR2 as SYDVKM. The CDR3, as DNA: TGTGCCAGCAGTTTACAGTCCCTCTCTGGGGCCAACGTCCTGACTTTC. It specifies CASSLQSLSGANVLTF.

The chain links TRBV6-5 to TRBJ1-2; 8 bases match TRBD1. The germline gives CDR1 MNHEY, CDR2 SVGAGI. The ends lost 9 bases at V and 4 bases at J; junction bases unmatched: 4. This CDR3 has 12 residues. Written as DNA, the CDR3 is TGTGCCAGTGGACAGGGAATCTATGGCTACACCTTC. Amino acids: CASGQGIYGYTF.

This rearrangement joins TRBV28 to TRBJ2-5; D possibly corresponds to TRBD1 (6 bases). The CDR3 is 14 amino acids. Germline V CDR1 and CDR2: MDHEN, SYDVKM. V lost 6 bases to trimming and J lost 5 bases, with 16 bases between them. DNA of the CDR3: TGTGCCAGCAGCCCGGCCGGGACAATGGAGACCCAGTACTTC. This translates into CASSPAGTMETQYF. The full variable domain, rest sourced from reference TRBV28 and TRBJ2-5, is DVKVTQSSRYLVKRTGEKVFLECVQDMDHENMFWYRQDPGLGLRLIYFSYDVKMKEKGDIPEGYSVSREKKERFSLILESASTNQTSMYLCASSPAGTMETQYFGPGTRLLVL.

V gene TRBV7-2 combines with J gene TRBJ2-5; D uncertain. The CDR3 consists of 14 residues. From germline, CDR1 is SGHTA and CDR2 FQGNSA. Trimming left V 3 bases short and J 4 bases short, with 12 bases between. CDR3 sequence (DNA): TGTGCCAGCAGCTTTTTTCAGCCCAGAGAGACCCAGTACTTC. Its translation: CASSFFQPRETQYF.

The chain carries TRBV28 and TRBJ1-5; D remains unclear. The CDR3 totals 14 residues. The V gene's germline CDR1 is MDHEN and CDR2 SYDVKM. Trimming left V 3 bases short and J 2 bases short, with 8 bases between. The CDR3 DNA follows: TGTGCCAGCAGTTTTTACTCTGGCAATCAGCCCCAGCATTTT. Protein sequence: CASSFYSGNQPQHF.

The J gene is TRBJ1-1, the V gene TRBV30; D is unresolved. Germline values: CDR1 GTSNPN, CDR2 SVGIG (reference sequence). The CDR3 is made up of 11 amino acids. V lost 4 bases and J lost 0, with 3 bases in between. The CDR3 DNA reads TGTGCCTGGACCTTGAACACTGAAGCTTTCTTT. Protein: CAWTLNTEAFF.

This sequence joins TRBV2 and TRBJ1-6; a possible D gene is TRBD1 (6 bases). This CDR3 has 15 residues. CDR1 is SNHLY, CDR2 FYNNEI, per germline. Deletions cut 2 bases from V and 9 bases from J, with 14 bases between. The CDR3 region has the DNA TGTGCCAGCAGTGAACAGGGGCAGGGGATTTCACCCCTCCACTTT. Translation gives CASSEQGQGISPLHF.

This chain joins TRBV28 and TRBJ1-2; 7 nucleotides align to TRBD1. The trim removed 7 bases at V and 5 bases at J, leaving 7 bases unmatched. The CDR3 runs 13 residues. CDR1 and CDR2 (germline): MDHEN, SYDVKM. For the CDR3, the DNA is TGTGCCAGCAAGGCAGGGGGGGGATATGGCTACACCTTC. Protein: CASKAGGGYGYTF.

The CDR3 is CASSPGQGAYGYTF. In DNA, the CDR3 is TGTGCCAGCAGCCCGGGACAGGGGGCGTATGGCTACACCTTC. V and J are TRBV7-8 and TRBJ1-2; 12 bases align to TRBD1. This CDR3 has 14 residues. The trim removed 5 bases at V and 5 bases at J, leaving 3 bases unmatched. In germline, CDR1 is SGHVS, CDR2 FQNEAQ.

The sample holds one count of this clone. The gene calls are TRBV2 and TRBJ1-5; D may be TRBD1 (5 bases). V lost 1 base, J lost 1 base, and 8 bases lay in between. CDR3 size: 15 residues. CDR1 SNHLY and CDR2 FYNNEI come from the germline V gene. The CDR3 reads CASSEGPGSNQPQHF. The CDR3 DNA sequence: TGTGCCAGCAGTGAAGGGCCAGGGAGCAATCAGCCCCAGCATTTT.

V usage is TRBV28 and J usage is TRBJ1-2; D ambiguous. This CDR3 comprises 14 residues. Trimming pared 3 bases from V and 0 bases from J, leaving 8 bases between. Germline loops: CDR1 MDHEN, CDR2 SYDVKM. CDR3 in DNA: TGTGCCAGCAGTTTGGGCGGAGCTAACTATGGCTACACCTTC. This codes for CASSLGGANYGYTF.

This chain links TRBV25-1 with TRBJ2-5, with TRBD2 identical over 7 bases. Germline V CDR1 and CDR2: MGHDK, SYGVNS. This CDR3 spans 18 amino acids. J was trimmed by 5 bases and V by 6 bases; bases with no gene match: 21. The CDR3 DNA reads TGTGCCAGCAGCCCCATAGCCGGACTAGGGTTATTCGGCGAGACCCAGTACTTC. Translated: CASSPIAGLGLFGETQYF.